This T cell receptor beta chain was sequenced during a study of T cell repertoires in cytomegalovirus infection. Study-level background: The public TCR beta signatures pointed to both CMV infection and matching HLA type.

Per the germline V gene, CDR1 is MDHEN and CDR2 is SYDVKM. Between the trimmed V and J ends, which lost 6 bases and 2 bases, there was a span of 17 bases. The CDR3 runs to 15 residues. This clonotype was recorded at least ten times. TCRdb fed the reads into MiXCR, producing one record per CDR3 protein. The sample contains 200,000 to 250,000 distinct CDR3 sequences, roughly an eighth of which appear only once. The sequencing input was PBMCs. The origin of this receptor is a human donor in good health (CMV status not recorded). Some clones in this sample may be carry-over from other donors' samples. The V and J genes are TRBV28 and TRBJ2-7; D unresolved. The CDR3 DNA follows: TGTGCCAGCAGCCAGTGGACGGATCTAACCTACGAGCAGTACTTC. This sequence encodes CASSQWTDLTYEQYF.